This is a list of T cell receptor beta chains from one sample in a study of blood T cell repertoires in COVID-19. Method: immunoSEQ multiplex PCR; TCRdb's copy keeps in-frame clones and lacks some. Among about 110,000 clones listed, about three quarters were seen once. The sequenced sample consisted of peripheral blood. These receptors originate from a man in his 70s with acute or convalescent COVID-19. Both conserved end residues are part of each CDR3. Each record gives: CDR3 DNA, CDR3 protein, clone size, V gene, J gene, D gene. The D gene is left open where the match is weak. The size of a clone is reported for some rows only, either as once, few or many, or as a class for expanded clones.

CDR3 DNA: TGTGCCAGCAGTGGGCCAGGGGCGAACACTGAAGCTTTCTTT
CDR3 protein: CASSGPGANTEAFF
clone size: NA
V gene: TRBV2
J gene: TRBJ1-1
D gene: NA

CDR3 DNA: TGTGCCAGCAGCCCTCTAGCAGCCAGGAATGAAGCTTTCTTT
CDR3 protein: CASSPLAARNEAFF
clone size: NA
V gene: TRBV6-2/TRBV6-3
J gene: TRBJ1-1
D gene: NA

CDR3 DNA: TGTGCCAGCAGCCAAGATCCCGGGGGGCAAGGTGGTGAGCAGTTCTTC
CDR3 protein: CASSQDPGGQGGEQFF
clone size: once
V gene: TRBV4-2
J gene: TRBJ2-1
D gene: NA

CDR3 DNA: TGCGCCAGCAGCTTGGGGCAGGGGCTTAATGAAAAACTGTTTTTT
CDR3 protein: CASSLGQGLNEKLFF
clone size: NA
V gene: TRBV5-1
J gene: TRBJ1-4
D gene: NA

CDR3 DNA: TGCAGCGTCAGGGTCGGTAGGGCTGAAGCTTTCTTT
CDR3 protein: CSVRVGRAEAFF
clone size: NA
V gene: TRBV29-1
J gene: TRBJ1-1
D gene: NA

CDR3 DNA: TGCAGTGCTAGTACCAGGGCGGCTGGCTACACCTTC
CDR3 protein: CSASTRAAGYTF
clone size: NA
V gene: TRBV20-1
J gene: TRBJ1-2
D gene: NA

CDR3 DNA: TGTGCCAGCAGCCAAGTACAGCATGGCGAGCAGTACTTC
CDR3 protein: CASSQVQHGEQYF
clone size: few
V gene: TRBV14
J gene: TRBJ2-7
D gene: NA

CDR3 DNA: TGTGCCACCAGCAGGGATATGCCTTGGCGGGGAAAAGGGAACACTGAAGCTTTCTTT
CDR3 protein: CATSRDMPWRGKGNTEAFF
clone size: NA
V gene: TRBV15
J gene: TRBJ1-1
D gene: NA

CDR3 DNA: TGTGCCAGCAGTGAGGGGCTCCGGGATCAGCCCCAGCATTTT
CDR3 protein: CASSEGLRDQPQHF
clone size: NA
V gene: TRBV2
J gene: TRBJ1-5
D gene: NA

CDR3 DNA: TGCGCCAGCAGCTTGGAACCAGGGCCCTCCTACGAGCAGTACTTC
CDR3 protein: CASSLEPGPSYEQYF
clone size: NA
V gene: TRBV5-1
J gene: TRBJ2-7
D gene: NA

CDR3 DNA: TGTGCCAGCAGCGAGGGACTAGCGGGATATACGCAGTATTTT
CDR3 protein: CASSEGLAGYTQYF
clone size: NA
V gene: TRBV9
J gene: TRBJ2-3
D gene: TRBD2

CDR3 DNA: TGCAGCGGACACTCGAACACTGAAGCTTTCTTT
CDR3 protein: CSGHSNTEAFF
clone size: NA
V gene: TRBV20-1
J gene: TRBJ1-1
D gene: NA

CDR3 DNA: TGTGCCAGCAGCCCTCGACAGGGGGGTGCCGGGGAGCTGTTTTTT
CDR3 protein: CASSPRQGGAGELFF
clone size: NA
V gene: TRBV7-3
J gene: TRBJ2-2
D gene: TRBD1

CDR3 DNA: TGTGCCAGCAGCTTAGGGACAGGGGGCGTACCCTCCTACGAGCAGTACTTC
CDR3 protein: CASSLGTGGVPSYEQYF
clone size: NA
V gene: TRBV7-8
J gene: TRBJ2-7
D gene: TRBD1

CDR3 DNA: TGTGCCAGCAGCCCGGGACAGGGGGCTGGTGGCTACACCTTC
CDR3 protein: CASSPGQGAGGYTF
clone size: once
V gene: TRBV7-2
J gene: TRBJ1-2
D gene: TRBD1

CDR3 DNA: TGTGCCAGCAGCGCCCGGACAAGAAATTCACCCCTCCACTTT
CDR3 protein: CASSARTRNSPLHF
clone size: NA
V gene: TRBV7-2
J gene: TRBJ1-6
D gene: NA

CDR3 DNA: TGCAGCGTTGAAGGGTGGGGACTTCAGAACACCGGGGAGCTGTTTTTT
CDR3 protein: CSVEGWGLQNTGELFF
clone size: few
V gene: TRBV29-1
J gene: TRBJ2-2
D gene: NA